These 27 T cell receptor beta chains originate from one sample sequenced in a study of blood T cell repertoires in COVID-19. The data were produced by immunoSEQ multiplex PCR, yet TCRdb's version contains in-frame clones alone and is incomplete. The sample has 150,000 or so clones; over 70% are singletons. The sequenced sample was PBMCs or T cells enriched from blood (not recorded which). The source of these receptors is a woman aged 40 to 55 with acute COVID-19.

This chain joins TRBV30 and TRBJ1-2, with D tentatively TRBD1 (5 bases). The CDR3 contains 12 residues. V was pared by 4 bases and J by 7 bases, with 13 bases between. Germline V gives CDR1 GTSNPN, CDR2 SVGIG (reference sequence). The CDR3 nucleotides are TGTGCCTGGACTGCTTCAGGGCTTGGCTACACCTTC. Translating gives CAWTASGLGYTF.

This clone came up once. The rearrangement uses TRBV11-3 and TRBJ1-1; D unresolved. In germline, CDR1 is SGHNT, CDR2 YENEEA. The germline V and J ends were trimmed by 2 bases and 1 base, with 5 bases remaining between them. This CDR3 region has 13 residues. For the CDR3, the DNA is TGTGCCAGCAGCTTAAATAGGAACACTGAAGCTTTCTTT. It yields the protein CASSLNRNTEAFF.

The gene calls are TRBV5-1 and TRBJ1-2; a possible D gene is TRBD1 (5 bases). The CDR3 consists of 14 residues. Germline-derived CDR1 and CDR2 are SGHRS and YFSETQ. V shed 4 bases and J shed 2 bases, with 12 bases lying between them. The CDR3 nucleotides are TGCGCCAGCAGCGAACAGGTGAACAACTATGGCTACACCTTC. Protein: CASSEQVNNYGYTF. The entire variable domain, with the rest obtained from reference TRBV5-1 and TRBJ1-2, is as follows: KAGVTQTPRYLIKTRGQQVTLSCSPISGHRSVSWYQQTPGQGLQFLFEYFSETQRNKGNFPGRFSGRQFSNSRSEMNVSTLELGDSALYLCASSEQVNNYGYTFGSGTRLTVV.

As concerns this clone: The identical CDR3 is also encoded by other nucleotide sequences in the sample. The chain joins TRBV5-1 to TRBJ2-1; 8 bases are shared with TRBD2. Losses at the gene ends were 0 bases for V and 4 bases for J; bases not matched to a gene: 3. Per germline, CDR1 SGHRS and CDR2 YFSETQ. This CDR3 region has 15 residues. The CDR3 nucleotides are TGCGCCAGCAGCTTGGAAGCGGGAGCTTACAATGAGCAGTTCTTC. Protein product: CASSLEAGAYNEQFF.

The rearrangement joins TRBV2 to TRBJ2-2; D is undetermined. CDR1 SNHLY and CDR2 FYNNEI come from the germline V gene. Trimming cost V 9 bases and J 3 bases, with 5 bases left between them. This CDR3 is 11 amino acids long. CDR3 coding DNA: TGTGCCAGTCAATACACCGGGGAGCTGTTTTTT. It is translated as CASQYTGELFF. Based on the CDR3 plus reference TRBV2 and TRBJ2-2, the full variable domain is EPEVTQTPSHQVTQMGQEVILRCVPISNHLYFYWYRQILGQKVEFLVSFYNNEISEKSEIFDDQFSVERPDGSNFTLKIRSTKLEDSAMYFCASQYTGELFFGEGSRLTVL.

This clone was counted once. The chain carries TRBV6-5 and TRBJ1-1; the match to TRBD1 covers 9 bases. Germline lookup yields CDR1 MNHEY and CDR2 SVGAGI. The CDR3 contains 16 residues. V gave up 1 base and J gave up 4 bases; unmatched junction bases: 7. CDR3 sequence: CASSYLGQGSGTEAFF. In nucleotides, the CDR3 is TGTGCCAGCAGTTACTTGGGACAGGGTAGCGGCACTGAAGCTTTCTTT.

DNA for the CDR3: TGTGCCTGGAGTGTTGCAGCTAACAGGTTCTATGGCTACACCTTC. Protein: CAWSVAANRFYGYTF. The chain has TRBV30 and TRBJ1-2; weak D call: TRBD1 (5 bases). Germline-derived CDR1 and CDR2 are GTSNPN and SVGIG (reference sequence). V dropped 0 bases and J dropped 4 bases, with 15 bases sitting between them. The CDR3 extends over 15 amino acids. The whole variable domain, filled in from reference TRBV30 and TRBJ1-2, reads SQTIHQWPATLVQPVGSPLSLECTVEGTSNPNLYWYRQAAGRGLQLLFYSVGIGQISSEVPQNLSASRPQDRQFILSSKKLLLSDSGFYLCAWSVAANRFYGYTFGSGTRLTVV.

The gene calls are TRBV5-4 and TRBJ2-7, with 7 nucleotides matching TRBD2. V trimming: 0 bases; J trimming: 4 bases; junction bases outside the gene matches: 4. Germline V lookup: CDR1 SGHNT, CDR2 YYREEE (reference sequence). The CDR3 length is 14 residues. The CDR3 loop is CASSLGPAGYEQYV. The DNA of the CDR3 is TGTGCCAGCAGCTTGGGGCCAGCGGGGTACGAGCAGTACGTC.

The V gene is TRBV11-2, the J gene TRBJ2-4; D call uncertain. The ends were cut back, 3 bases at V and 10 bases at J, with 4 bases in the middle. The CDR3 has 10 residues. From germline, CDR1 is SGHAT and CDR2 FQNNGV. DNA of the CDR3: TGTGCCAGCAGCTTTCCGATTCAGTACTTC. This encodes CASSFPIQYF.

V and J are TRBV6-5 and TRBJ1-1, with TRBD1 as a possible D gene (6 bases). Trimming cost V 3 bases and J 6 bases, with 14 bases left between them. Per germline, CDR1 MNHEY and CDR2 SVGAGI. The CDR3 is 14 amino acids. This CDR3 reads CASSYYRARAEAFF. The CDR3 DNA sequence: TGTGCCAGCAGTTATTACAGGGCTAGAGCTGAAGCTTTCTTT.

The chain uses TRBV5-1 and TRBJ2-1; tentatively, D is TRBD2 (6 bases). Germline lookup yields CDR1 SGHRS and CDR2 YFSETQ. The CDR3 has 15 amino acids. Trimming removed 5 bases from V and 6 bases from J, with 18 bases in between. CDR3 sequence reads: CASRLGLGRTNEQFF. The CDR3 nucleotides read TGCGCCAGCAGACTGGGACTGGGGCGGACCAATGAGCAGTTCTTC. Full variable domain (outside the CDR3, taken from reference TRBV5-1 and TRBJ2-1): KAGVTQTPRYLIKTRGQQVTLSCSPISGHRSVSWYQQTPGQGLQFLFEYFSETQRNKGNFPGRFSGRQFSNSRSEMNVSTLELGDSALYLCASRLGLGRTNEQFFGPGTRLTVL.

The chain joins TRBV7-2 to TRBJ2-3, with D hard to call. V lost 1 base, J lost 3 bases, and 14 bases lay in between. CDR3 length equals 16 residues. Germline V gene lookup returns CDR1 SGHTA and CDR2 FQGNSA. CDR3 in DNA: TGTGCCAGCAGCTTAGATCCGGGTTCGAAAACAGATACGCAGTATTTT. Translated, it gives CASSLDPGSKTDTQYF.

The chain is built from TRBV12-5 and TRBJ2-1, with 14 bases that match TRBD2. This CDR3 spans 16 amino acids. The germline CDR1 and CDR2 sequences are LGHNT and FRNRAP. After removal of 5 bases from V and 9 bases from J, the junction contained 9 bases not matched to a gene. The CDR3, as DNA: TGTGCTAGTGGTCCCGGGACTAGCGGGAGTGGGGGTGAGCAGTTCTTC. Its translation is CASGPGTSGSGGEQFF.

This sequence joins TRBV6-5 and TRBJ2-1, with 11 bases that match TRBD2. Germline V gives CDR1 MNHEY, CDR2 SVGAGI. This CDR3 has 15 amino acids. The trim removed 6 bases at V and 7 bases at J, leaving 8 bases unmatched. The CDR3, as DNA: TGTGCCAGCAGCAAGACTAGCGGGGTAGGTAATGAGCAGTTCTTC. This codes for CASSKTSGVGNEQFF.

The chain recombines TRBV7-8 with TRBJ2-5, with TRBD1 as a possible D gene (6 bases). Germline assignment: CDR1 SGHVS and CDR2 FQNEAQ. The CDR3 contains 16 residues. Trimming stripped 1 base from V and 1 base from J, with 13 bases between. CDR3 bases: TGTGCCAGCAGCTTAGTGAACAGGGCCTTCCAAGAGACCCAGTACTTC. It encodes CASSLVNRAFQETQYF.

The chain has TRBV28 and TRBJ1-4; tentatively, D is TRBD1 (5 bases). This CDR3 region has 15 residues. CDR1 and CDR2 from the germline V gene are MDHEN and SYDVKM. Trimming shortened V by 6 bases and J by 2 bases, and 13 bases separated the two germline ends. The CDR3 DNA reads as TGTGCCAGCAGCTCGACAGTATCCACTAATGAAAAACTGTTTTTT. Its translation: CASSSTVSTNEKLFF.

This clone has just a few counts. The chain joins TRBV9 to TRBJ1-6; 12 bases are a match to TRBD1. CDR3 size: 16 residues. Germline-derived CDR1 and CDR2 are SGDLS and YYNGEE. After removal of 3 bases from V and 10 bases from J, the junction contained 8 bases not matched to a gene. The CDR3 DNA reads TGTGCCAGCAGCGGGGAGTCCGGGACAGGGGGCTCACCCCTCCACTTT. Protein: CASSGESGTGGSPLHF.

The chain couples TRBV9 to TRBJ2-7; D might be TRBD1 (5 bases). Germline V CDR1 and CDR2: SGDLS, YYNGEE. CDR3 length equals 14 residues. Trimming pared 2 bases from V and 3 bases from J, leaving 12 bases between. The CDR3 is CASSVTDRIYEQYF. The DNA of the CDR3 is TGTGCCAGCAGCGTGACTGACAGAATCTACGAGCAGTACTTC.

The rearrangement links TRBV23-1 to TRBJ1-5, with D hard to call. TRBV23-1 is an ORF, with its function uncertain. This CDR3 is 16 amino acids long. Trimming pared 10 bases from V and 0 bases from J, leaving 19 bases between. This CDR3 reads CAMGKTALYSNQPQHF. CDR3 sequence (DNA): TGCGCCATGGGCAAGACCGCACTGTATAGCAATCAGCCCCAGCATTTT.

The chain couples TRBV5-1 to TRBJ1-1, with 8 bases identical to TRBD1. The V gene's germline CDR1 is SGHRS and CDR2 YFSETQ. V lost 4 bases to trimming and J lost 3 bases; unmatched junction nucleotides: 5. CDR3 length: 14 residues. The CDR3 coding sequence is TGCGCCAGCAGCCAGGGGGCTTGGGACACTGAAGCTTTCTTT. Its protein product is CASSQGAWDTEAFF.

V gene TRBV20-1 combines with J gene TRBJ2-3; the match to TRBD2 covers 7 bases. Germline V lookup: CDR1 DFQATT, CDR2 SNEGSKA (reference sequence). The CDR3 is 14 amino acids. V lost 3 bases and J lost 1; bases outside the gene matches: 4. The CDR3 DNA sequence: TGCAGTGCTAGTCGGCTAGCGGGCACAGATACGCAGTATTTT. Protein product: CSASRLAGTDTQYF.

DNA of the CDR3: TGTGCCAGCCGTTCGGCGACAGACACCGGGGAGCTGTTTTTT. Its protein is CASRSATDTGELFF. This chain uses TRBV13 with TRBJ2-2; tentatively, D is TRBD1 (5 bases). Trimming took off 8 bases at V and 3 bases at J, with 13 bases between the two ends. CDR1 and CDR2 from the germline V gene are PRHDT and FYEKMQ (reference sequence). This CDR3 contains 14 residues.

The chain links TRBV7-3 to TRBJ1-6; D might be TRBD1 (6 bases). The germline V gene encodes CDR1 SGHTA and CDR2 FQGTGA. The CDR3 runs to 15 residues. With 5 bases removed from V and 6 bases from J, the gap between germline ends came to 14 bases. The CDR3 nucleotides read TGTGCCAGCAGCCTGTCAGGGGATTTTAATTCACCCCTCCACTTT. Protein: CASSLSGDFNSPLHF.

The chain uses TRBV15 and TRBJ1-1, with 10 bases matching TRBD1. The CDR3 extends over 14 amino acids. With V trimmed by 4 bases and J by 5 bases, 4 bases remained unmatched. Per the germline V gene, CDR1 is LNHNV and CDR2 is YYDKDF (reference sequence). The CDR3 sequence is CATSIRQGATEAFF. The CDR3 DNA sequence: TGTGCCACCAGCATCCGACAGGGGGCTACTGAAGCTTTCTTT.

This clone was counted a few times. This chain joins TRBV9 and TRBJ2-7, with D tentatively TRBD1 (5 bases). CDR1 is SGDLS and CDR2 is YYNGEE in the germline V gene. V was trimmed by 0 bases and J by 2 bases, leaving 12 bases between them. The CDR3 spans 15 residues. The CDR3 region is CASSVVTGQAYEQYV. In DNA, the CDR3 is TGTGCCAGCAGCGTAGTAACAGGCCAAGCCTACGAGCAGTACGTC.

This chain links TRBV3-1 (or the pseudogene TRBV3-2) with TRBJ2-1; 8 positions agree with TRBD2. The junction had 1 base not matched to a gene; V was cut back by 3 bases and J by 3 bases. The length of the CDR3 is 14 residues. The germline gives CDR1 LGHDT, CDR2 YNNKEL (reference sequence). CDR3 DNA: TGTGCCAGCAGCCAGGGGACTAGCTACAATGAGCAGTTCTTC. Translating it yields CASSQGTSYNEQFF.

The chain carries TRBV19 and TRBJ1-2; 9 bases agree with TRBD1. CDR1 and CDR2 from the germline V gene are LNHDA and SQIVND (reference sequence). This CDR3 contains 18 residues. After removal of 3 bases from V and 0 bases from J, the junction contained 11 bases not matched to a gene. The CDR3 DNA reads TGTGCCAGTAGTATGGAAGCCGGACAGGGGTTCCCTAACTATGGCTACACCTTC. Translated, it gives CASSMEAGQGFPNYGYTF.